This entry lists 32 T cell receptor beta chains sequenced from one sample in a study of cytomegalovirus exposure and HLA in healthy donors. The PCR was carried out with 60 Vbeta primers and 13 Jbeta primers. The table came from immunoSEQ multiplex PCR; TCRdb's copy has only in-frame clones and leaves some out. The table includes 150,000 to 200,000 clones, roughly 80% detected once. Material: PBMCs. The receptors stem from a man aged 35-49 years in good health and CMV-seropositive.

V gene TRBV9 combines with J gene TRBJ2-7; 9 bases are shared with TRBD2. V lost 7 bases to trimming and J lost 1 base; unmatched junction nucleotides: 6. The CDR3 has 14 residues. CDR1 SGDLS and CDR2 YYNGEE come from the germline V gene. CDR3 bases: TGTGCCAGCGCGACTAGCGGTCTTTCCTACGAGCAGTACTTC. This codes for CASATSGLSYEQYF.

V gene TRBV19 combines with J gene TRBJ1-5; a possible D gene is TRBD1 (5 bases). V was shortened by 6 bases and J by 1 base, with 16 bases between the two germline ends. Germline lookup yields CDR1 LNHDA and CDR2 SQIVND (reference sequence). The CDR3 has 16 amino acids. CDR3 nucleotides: TGTGCCAGTAGCCCTGCAGGGTATCAGAGCAATCAGCCCCAGCATTTT. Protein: CASSPAGYQSNQPQHF. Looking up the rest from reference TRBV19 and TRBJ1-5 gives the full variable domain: DGGITQSPKYLFRKEGQNVTLSCEQNLNHDAMYWYRQDPGQGLRLIYYSQIVNDFQKGDIAEGYSVSREKKESFPLTVTSAQKNPTAFYLCASSPAGYQSNQPQHFGDGTRLSIL.

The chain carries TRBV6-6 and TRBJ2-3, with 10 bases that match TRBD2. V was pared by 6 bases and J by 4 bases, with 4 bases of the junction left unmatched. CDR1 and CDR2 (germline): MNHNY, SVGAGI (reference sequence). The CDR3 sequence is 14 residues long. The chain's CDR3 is CASRSGGGPDTQYF. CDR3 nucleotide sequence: TGTGCCAGCAGGAGCGGGGGGGGCCCAGATACGCAGTATTTT.

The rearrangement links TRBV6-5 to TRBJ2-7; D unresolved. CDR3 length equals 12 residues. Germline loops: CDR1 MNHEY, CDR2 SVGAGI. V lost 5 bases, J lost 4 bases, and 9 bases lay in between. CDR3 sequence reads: CASSGLTYEQYF. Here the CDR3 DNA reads TGTGCCAGCAGTGGGCTTACTTACGAGCAGTACTTC.

In DNA, the CDR3 is TGTGCCAGCAGTTACTCGGTGGGAGCGAGCAATGAGCAGTTCTTC. Its translation: CASSYSVGASNEQFF. The chain couples TRBV6-6 to TRBJ2-1; D is perhaps TRBD2 (5 bases). Germline V gives CDR1 MNHNY, CDR2 SVGAGI (reference sequence). The CDR3 consists of 15 residues. The V and J ends lost 0 bases and 6 bases respectively, with 12 bases between them.

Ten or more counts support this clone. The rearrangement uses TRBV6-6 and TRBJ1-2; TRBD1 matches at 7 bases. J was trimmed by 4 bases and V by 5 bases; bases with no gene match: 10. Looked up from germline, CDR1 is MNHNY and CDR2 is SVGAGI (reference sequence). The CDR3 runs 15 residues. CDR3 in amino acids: CASSDGQDLVYGYTF. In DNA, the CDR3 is TGTGCCAGCAGTGACGGACAGGACCTGGTCTATGGCTACACCTTC.

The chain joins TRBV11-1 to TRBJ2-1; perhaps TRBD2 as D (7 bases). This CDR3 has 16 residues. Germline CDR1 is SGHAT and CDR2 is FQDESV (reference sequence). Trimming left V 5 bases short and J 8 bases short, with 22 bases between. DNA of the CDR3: TGTGCCAGCAGCACTGGGGGGGGCAGGGGCATTGATGAGCAGTTCTTC. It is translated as CASSTGGGRGIDEQFF. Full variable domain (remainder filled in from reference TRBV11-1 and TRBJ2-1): EAEVAQSPRYKITEKSQAVAFWCDPISGHATLYWYRQILGQGPELLVQFQDESVVDDSQLPKDRFSAERLKGVDSTLKIQPAELGDSAMYLCASSTGGGRGIDEQFFGPGTRLTVL.

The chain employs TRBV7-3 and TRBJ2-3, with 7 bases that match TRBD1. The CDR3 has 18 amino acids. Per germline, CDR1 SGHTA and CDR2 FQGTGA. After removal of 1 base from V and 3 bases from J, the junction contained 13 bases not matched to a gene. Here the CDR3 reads CASSLKPLAKGATDTQYF. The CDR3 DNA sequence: TGTGCCAGCAGCTTAAAACCCCTCGCCAAGGGGGCAACAGATACGCAGTATTTT. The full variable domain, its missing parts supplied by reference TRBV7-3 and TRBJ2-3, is GAGVSQTPSNKVTEKGKYVELRCDPISGHTALYWYRQSLGQGPEFLIYFQGTGAADDSGLPNDRFFAVRPEGSVSTLKIQRTERGDSAVYLCASSLKPLAKGATDTQYFGPGTRLTVL.

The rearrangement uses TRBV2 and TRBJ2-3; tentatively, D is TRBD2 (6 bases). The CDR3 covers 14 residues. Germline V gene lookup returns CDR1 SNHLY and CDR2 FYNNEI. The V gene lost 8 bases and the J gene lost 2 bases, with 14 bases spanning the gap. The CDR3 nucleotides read TGTGCCAGCCTAGCGTTAAAGAACACAGATACGCAGTATTTT. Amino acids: CASLALKNTDTQYF.

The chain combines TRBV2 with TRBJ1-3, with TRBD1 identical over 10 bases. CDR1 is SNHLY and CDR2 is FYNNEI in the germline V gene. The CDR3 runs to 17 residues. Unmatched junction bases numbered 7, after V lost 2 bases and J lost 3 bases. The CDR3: CASSEYRDRGHGNTIYF. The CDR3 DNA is TGTGCCAGCAGTGAATATCGTGACAGGGGGCATGGAAACACCATATATTTT. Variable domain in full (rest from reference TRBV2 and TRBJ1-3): EPEVTQTPSHQVTQMGQEVILRCVPISNHLYFYWYRQILGQKVEFLVSFYNNEISEKSEIFDDQFSVERPDGSNFTLKIRSTKLEDSAMYFCASSEYRDRGHGNTIYFGEGSWLTVV.

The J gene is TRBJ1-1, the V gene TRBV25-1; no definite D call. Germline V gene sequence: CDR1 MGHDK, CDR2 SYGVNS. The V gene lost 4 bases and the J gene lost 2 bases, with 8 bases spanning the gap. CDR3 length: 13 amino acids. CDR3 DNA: TGTGCCAGCAGTGCAACAACAAACACTGAAGCTTTCTTT. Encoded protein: CASSATTNTEAFF. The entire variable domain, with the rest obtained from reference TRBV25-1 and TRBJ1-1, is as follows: EADIYQTPRYLVIGTGKKITLECSQTMGHDKMYWYQQDPGMELHLIHYSYGVNSTEKGDLSSESTVSRIRTEHFPLTLESARPSHTSQYLCASSATTNTEAFFGQGTRLTVV.

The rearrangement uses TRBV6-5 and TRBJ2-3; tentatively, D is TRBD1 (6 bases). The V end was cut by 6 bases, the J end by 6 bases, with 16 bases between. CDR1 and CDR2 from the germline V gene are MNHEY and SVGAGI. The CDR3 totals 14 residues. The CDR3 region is CASSPPRGRDTQYF. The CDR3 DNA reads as TGTGCCAGCAGCCCGCCCAGGGGTCGGGATACGCAGTATTTT.

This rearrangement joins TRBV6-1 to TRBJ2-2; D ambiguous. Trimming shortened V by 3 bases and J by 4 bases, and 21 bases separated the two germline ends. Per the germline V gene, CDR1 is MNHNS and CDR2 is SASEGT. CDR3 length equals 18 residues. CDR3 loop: CASSDPLARIPGTGELFF. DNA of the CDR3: TGTGCCAGCAGTGACCCCCTCGCGAGGATCCCCGGCACCGGGGAGCTGTTTTTT.

The CDR3 bases are TGCGCCAGCAGCCGGGTACAGACTAGCGGGAGTATGTGGGGAGACACCGGGGAGCTGTTTTTT. Its translation: CASSRVQTSGSMWGDTGELFF. The V call is TRBV4-3, the J call TRBJ2-2; TRBD2 agrees at 12 bases. The CDR3 consists of 21 residues. V dropped 4 bases and J dropped 3; count of bases not matched to a gene: 18. Per the germline V gene, CDR1 is LGHNA and CDR2 is YSLEER.

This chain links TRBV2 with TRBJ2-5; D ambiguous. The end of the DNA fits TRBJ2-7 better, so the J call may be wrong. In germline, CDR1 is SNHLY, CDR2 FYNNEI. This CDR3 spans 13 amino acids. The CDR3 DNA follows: TGTGCCAGCAGTGAAATACCCTCCTACGAGCAGTACTTC. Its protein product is CASSEIPSYEQYF.

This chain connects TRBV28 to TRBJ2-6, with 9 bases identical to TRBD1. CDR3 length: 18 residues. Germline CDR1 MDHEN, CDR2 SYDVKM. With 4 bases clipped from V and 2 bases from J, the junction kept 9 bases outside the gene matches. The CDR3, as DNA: TGTGCCAGCAGTTCCCCGACAGGGGGAAACGCTGGGGCCAACGTCCTGACTTTC. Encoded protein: CASSSPTGGNAGANVLTF.

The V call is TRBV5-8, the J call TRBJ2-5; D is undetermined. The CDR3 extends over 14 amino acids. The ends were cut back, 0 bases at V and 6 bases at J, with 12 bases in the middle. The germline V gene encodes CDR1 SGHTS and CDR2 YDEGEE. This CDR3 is CASSLVQQMKTQYF. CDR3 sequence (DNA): TGTGCCAGCAGCTTGGTACAGCAGATGAAGACCCAGTACTTC. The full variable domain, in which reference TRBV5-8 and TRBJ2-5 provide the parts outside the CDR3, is EAGVTQSPTHLIKTRGQQATLRCSPISGHTSVYWYQQALGLGLQFLLWYDEGEERNRGNFPPRFSGRQFPNYSSELNVNALELEDSALYLCASSLVQQMKTQYFGPGTRLLVL.

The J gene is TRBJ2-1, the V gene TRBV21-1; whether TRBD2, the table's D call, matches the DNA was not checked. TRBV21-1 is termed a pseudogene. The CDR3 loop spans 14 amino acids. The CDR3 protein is CASRRWRDYNEQFF. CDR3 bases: TGTGCCAGCAGAAGGTGGAGGGACTACAATGAGCAGTTCTTC.

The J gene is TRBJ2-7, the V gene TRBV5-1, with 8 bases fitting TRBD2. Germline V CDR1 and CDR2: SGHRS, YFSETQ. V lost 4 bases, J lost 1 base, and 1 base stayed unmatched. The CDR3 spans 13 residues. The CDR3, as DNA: TGCGCCAGCAGCGCGGGGGGATCCTACGAGCAGTACTTC. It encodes CASSAGGSYEQYF.

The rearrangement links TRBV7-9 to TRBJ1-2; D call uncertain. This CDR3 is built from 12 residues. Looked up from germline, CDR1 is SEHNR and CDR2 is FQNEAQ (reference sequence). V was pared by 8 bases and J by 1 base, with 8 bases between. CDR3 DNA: TGTGCCAGCCTAAAGAATAACTATGGCTACACCTTC. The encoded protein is CASLKNNYGYTF. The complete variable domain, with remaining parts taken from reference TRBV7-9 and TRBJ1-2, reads DTGVSQNPRHKITKRGQNVTFRCDPISEHNRLYWYRQTLGQGPEFLTYFQNEAQLEKSRLLSDRFSAERPKGSFSTLEIQRTEQGDSAMYLCASLKNNYGYTFGSGTRLTVV.

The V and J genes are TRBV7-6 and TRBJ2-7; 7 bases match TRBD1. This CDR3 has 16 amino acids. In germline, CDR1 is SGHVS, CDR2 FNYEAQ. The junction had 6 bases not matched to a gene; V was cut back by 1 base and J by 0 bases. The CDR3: CASSLGGDRSSYEQYF. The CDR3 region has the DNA TGTGCCAGCAGCTTAGGAGGGGACAGAAGCTCCTACGAGCAGTACTTC.

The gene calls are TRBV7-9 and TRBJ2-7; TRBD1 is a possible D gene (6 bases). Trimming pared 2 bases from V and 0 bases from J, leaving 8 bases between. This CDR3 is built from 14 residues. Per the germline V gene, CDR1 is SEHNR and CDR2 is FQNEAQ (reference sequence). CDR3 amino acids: CASSLPGVSYEQYF. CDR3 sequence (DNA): TGTGCCAGCAGCTTACCAGGGGTCTCCTACGAGCAGTACTTC. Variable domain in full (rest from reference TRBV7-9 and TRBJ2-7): DTGVSQNPRHKITKRGQNVTFRCDPISEHNRLYWYRQTLGQGPEFLTYFQNEAQLEKSRLLSDRFSAERPKGSFSTLEIQRTEQGDSAMYLCASSLPGVSYEQYFGPGTRLTVT.

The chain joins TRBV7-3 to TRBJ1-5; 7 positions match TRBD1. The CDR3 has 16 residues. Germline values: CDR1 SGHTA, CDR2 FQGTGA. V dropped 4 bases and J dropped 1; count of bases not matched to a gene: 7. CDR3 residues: CASSWIRQGSNQPQHF. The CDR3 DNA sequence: TGTGCCAGCAGCTGGATCAGACAGGGAAGCAATCAGCCCCAGCATTTT. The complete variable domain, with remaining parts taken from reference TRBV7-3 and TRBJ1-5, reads GAGVSQTPSNKVTEKGKYVELRCDPISGHTALYWYRQSLGQGPEFLIYFQGTGAADDSGLPNDRFFAVRPEGSVSTLKIQRTERGDSAVYLCASSWIRQGSNQPQHFGDGTRLSIL.

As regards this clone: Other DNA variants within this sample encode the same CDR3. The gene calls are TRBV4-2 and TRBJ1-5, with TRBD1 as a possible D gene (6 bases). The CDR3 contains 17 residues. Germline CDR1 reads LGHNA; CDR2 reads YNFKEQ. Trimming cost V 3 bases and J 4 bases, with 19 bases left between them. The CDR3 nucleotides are TGTGCCAGCAGCCAGGGATTCCGGGACAACAAAAATCAGCCCCAGCATTTT. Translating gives CASSQGFRDNKNQPQHF.

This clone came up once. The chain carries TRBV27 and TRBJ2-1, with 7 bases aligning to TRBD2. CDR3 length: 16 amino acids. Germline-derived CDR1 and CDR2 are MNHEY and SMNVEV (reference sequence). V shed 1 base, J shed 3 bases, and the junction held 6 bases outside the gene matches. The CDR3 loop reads CASSLFPSGSYNEQFF. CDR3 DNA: TGTGCCAGCAGTTTATTTCCTAGCGGAAGCTACAATGAGCAGTTCTTC.

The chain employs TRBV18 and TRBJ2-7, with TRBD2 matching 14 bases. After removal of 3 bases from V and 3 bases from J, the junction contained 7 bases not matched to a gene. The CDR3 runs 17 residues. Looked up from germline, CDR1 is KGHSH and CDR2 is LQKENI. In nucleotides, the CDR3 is TGTGCCAGCTCACCTTATGGGACTAGCGGGGGAATCTACGAGCAGTACTTC. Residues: CASSPYGTSGGIYEQYF.

In DNA, the CDR3 is TGTGCCATCAGTGATTCTACAGGGAAGGCGGATGAAAAACTGTTTTTT. Its translation: CAISDSTGKADEKLFF. The V gene is TRBV10-3, the J gene TRBJ1-4; possibly TRBD1 for D (6 bases). This CDR3 is built from 16 residues. Germline assignment: CDR1 ENHRY and CDR2 SYGVKD. V was pared by 3 bases and J by 6 bases, with 17 bases between.

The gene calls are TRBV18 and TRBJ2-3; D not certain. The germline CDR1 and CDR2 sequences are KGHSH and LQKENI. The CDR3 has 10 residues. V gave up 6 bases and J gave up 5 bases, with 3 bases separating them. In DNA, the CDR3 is TGTGCCAGCTCTCGAGATACGCAGTATTTT. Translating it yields CASSRDTQYF. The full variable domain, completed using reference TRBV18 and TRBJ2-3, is NAGVMQNPRHLVRRRGQEARLRCSPMKGHSHVYWYRQLPEEGLKFMVYLQKENIIDESGMPKERFSAEFPKEGPSILRIQQVVRGDSAAYFCASSRDTQYFGPGTRLTVL.

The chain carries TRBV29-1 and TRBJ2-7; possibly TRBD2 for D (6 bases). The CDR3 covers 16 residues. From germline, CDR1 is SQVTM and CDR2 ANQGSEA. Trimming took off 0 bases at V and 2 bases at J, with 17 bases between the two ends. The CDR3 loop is CSVEDPKLGGAYEQYF. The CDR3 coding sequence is TGCAGCGTTGAAGACCCCAAGCTGGGGGGAGCCTACGAGCAGTACTTC.

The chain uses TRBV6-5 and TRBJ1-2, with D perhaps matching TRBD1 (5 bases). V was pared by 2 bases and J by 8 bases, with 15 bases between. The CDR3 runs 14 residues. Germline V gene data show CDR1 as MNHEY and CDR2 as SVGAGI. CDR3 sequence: CASSYGGGPKGYTF. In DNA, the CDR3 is TGTGCCAGCAGTTACGGCGGGGGACCTAAAGGCTACACCTTC.

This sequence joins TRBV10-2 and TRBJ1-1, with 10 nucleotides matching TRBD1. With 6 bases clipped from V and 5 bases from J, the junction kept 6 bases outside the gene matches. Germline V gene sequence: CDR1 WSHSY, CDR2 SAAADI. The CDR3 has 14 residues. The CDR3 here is CASRIGQGGTEAFF. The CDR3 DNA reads TGCGCCAGCAGGATTGGACAGGGGGGGACTGAAGCTTTCTTT.

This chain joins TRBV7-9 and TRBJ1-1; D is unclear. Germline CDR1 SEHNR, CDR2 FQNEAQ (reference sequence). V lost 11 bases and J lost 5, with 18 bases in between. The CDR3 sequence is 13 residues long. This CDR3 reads CAGRWGDKTEAFF. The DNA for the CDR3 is TGTGCCGGCCGGTGGGGAGATAAGACTGAAGCTTTCTTT.